The source of this T cell receptor (beta chain) is a study of Ad26.COV2.S vaccination and SARS-CoV-2 variants. Treatment here: some 19 received Ad26.COV2.S at low or high dose, single or two shots; several received placebo; per-sample allocation not given. Material that was analyzed had been drawn on day 63 after the first vaccine or placebo injection. Some clones are missing from TCRdb's copy, which holds only in-frame ones; the method was immunoSEQ multiplex PCR. Of over 250,000 clones listed, more than 70% are singletons. The CDR3 spans 19 residues. Germline values: CDR1 SGHNT, CDR2 YYREEE (reference sequence). Trimming removed 4 bases from V and 4 bases from J; junction bases left unmatched: 13.

The sequencing here drew on peripheral blood, taken in a trial of Ad26.COV2.S vaccine versus placebo. The sequence was collected from a person aged 18-65 years who received the Ad26.COV2.S COVID-19 vaccine or a placebo. The chain links TRBV5-4 to TRBJ2-3; the match to TRBD2 covers 15 bases. The CDR3 DNA follows: TGTGCCAGCAGCCAGGGACTAGCGGGGGGCGGCCCTAGGGCAGATACGCAGTATTTT. This translates into CASSQGLAGGGPRADTQYF.